This is a list of T cell receptor beta chains from one sample in a study of blood T cell repertoires in COVID-19. The protocol was immunoSEQ multiplex PCR, while the TCRdb copy is restricted to in-frame clones and leaves out a portion. Of about 75,000 clones detected, around nine tenths appear once; the ten largest clones hold 15% to 20%. The sequencing input was peripheral blood. These receptors were obtained from a human donor in a cohort sampled during active COVID-19. Both conserved end residues are part of each CDR3. A D gene is named only where the DNA matches it firmly. The listing skips clone size in some rows; elsewhere it reads once, few, many or a size class.

V	size	D	J	DNA	CDR3
TRBV5-1	-	-	TRBJ2-1	TGCGCCAGCAGCTCCGGGAAAGACAATGAGCAGTTCTTC	CASSSGKDNEQFF
TRBV4-3	-	-	TRBJ1-2	TGCGCCAGCAGCCAAGAAATCTCACTAAACTATGGCTACACCTTC	CASSQEISLNYGYTF
TRBV24-1	-	-	TRBJ2-5	TGTGCCACCAGTGATTTGCAAACTAGCAGGGAGACCCAGTACTTC	CATSDLQTSRETQYF
TRBV4-3	-	-	TRBJ2-3	TGCGCCAGCAGCCAGGGCGGGGTCACAGATACGCAGTATTTT	CASSQGGVTDTQYF
TRBV3-1/TRBV3-2	-	-	TRBJ1-6	TGTGCCAGCAGCCAAACCCGACGGTACAGTCTTTCTTCACCCCTCCACTTT	CASSQTRRYSLSSPLHF
TRBV27	once	TRBD1	TRBJ2-6	TGTGCCAGCAGACCGGGACAGCCTGGGGCCAACGTCCTGACTTTC	CASRPGQPGANVLTF
TRBV6-5	-	-	TRBJ1-1	TGTGCCAGCAGTTATAGGCAGGCCTCAACTGAAGCTTTCTTT	CASSYRQASTEAFF
TRBV4-1	-	TRBD2	TRBJ2-3	TGCGCCAGCAGCCAAGACGGAGCGGGGGGGATCGTGCAGTATTTT	CASSQDGAGGIVQYF
TRBV5-4	-	-	TRBJ2-7	TGTGCCAGCAGTTACCCGACAGGATCCTACGAGCAGTACTTC	CASSYPTGSYEQYF
TRBV29-1	-	TRBD2	TRBJ2-1	TGCAGCGTTCTCAGGGAGGGCTCCTACAATGAGCAGTTCTTC	CSVLREGSYNEQFF
TRBV18	-	TRBD1	TRBJ2-4	TGTGCCAGCTCACCGGACCTTACAGGGGGGATTGTCTTC	CASSPDLTGGIVF
TRBV6-6	-	TRBD2	TRBJ2-3	TGTGCCAGCAGTTCTGCGCTAGCGGCAATCACAGATACGCAGTATTTT	CASSSALAAITDTQYF
TRBV6-6	-	-	TRBJ2-7	TGTGCCAGCAGTTACTCGAAGGGGATCTACGAGCAGTACTTC	CASSYSKGIYEQYF
TRBV29-1	-	TRBD1	TRBJ2-7	TGCAGCGTTATACAGGGGGCTCCCTATAACTCCTACGAGCAGTACTTC	CSVIQGAPYNSYEQYF
TRBV5-6	-	-	TRBJ1-3	TGTGCCAGCAGCTCCTGGGGAGGGACCATATATTTT	CASSSWGGTIYF
TRBV5-8	-	-	TRBJ1-5	TGTGCCAGCAGCTCGGGGGATGGTCAGCCCCAGCATTTT	CASSSGDGQPQHF
TRBV28	-	TRBD1	TRBJ1-5	TGTGCCAGCAGTTTACAGGGGGCGCAGCAGCCCCAGCATTTT	CASSLQGAQQPQHF
TRBV7-2	-	TRBD1	TRBJ1-1	TGTGCCAGCAGTTCACCCAGACAGGGGCACACTGAAGCTTTCTTT	CASSSPRQGHTEAFF
TRBV6-5	-	TRBD1	TRBJ2-3	TGTGCCAGCAGTTTACAGGGGGGTAGCGGACCAGATACGCAGTATTTT	CASSLQGGSGPDTQYF
TRBV4-3	-	-	TRBJ2-1	TGCGCCAGCAGCCAAGATTGGCCTCTTGAGTTCTTC	CASSQDWPLEFF
TRBV19	once	-	TRBJ1-4	TGTGCCAGTAGCCCTATCCAGGGGCCGGGCGAAAAACTGTTTTTT	CASSPIQGPGEKLFF
TRBV6-2/TRBV6-3	-	TRBD2	TRBJ2-1	TGTGCCAGCAGTTATGGGGGGGGACTAGCGGGCACGGATGAGCAGTTCTTC	CASSYGGGLAGTDEQFF
TRBV5-4	-	TRBD2	TRBJ2-1	TGTGCCAGCAGCGTGACTAGCGGGAGCTACAATGAGCAGTTCTTC	CASSVTSGSYNEQFF